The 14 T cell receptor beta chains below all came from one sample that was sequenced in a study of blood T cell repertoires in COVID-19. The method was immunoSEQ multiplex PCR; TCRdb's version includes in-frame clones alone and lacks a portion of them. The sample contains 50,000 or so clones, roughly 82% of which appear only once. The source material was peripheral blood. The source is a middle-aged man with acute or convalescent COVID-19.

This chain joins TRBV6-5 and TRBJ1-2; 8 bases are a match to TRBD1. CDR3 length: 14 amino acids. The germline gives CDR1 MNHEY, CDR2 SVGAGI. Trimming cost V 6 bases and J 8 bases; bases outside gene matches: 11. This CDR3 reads CASRAGGLSYGYTF. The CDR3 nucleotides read TGTGCCAGCAGAGCAGGGGGCCTTTCATACGGCTACACCTTC.

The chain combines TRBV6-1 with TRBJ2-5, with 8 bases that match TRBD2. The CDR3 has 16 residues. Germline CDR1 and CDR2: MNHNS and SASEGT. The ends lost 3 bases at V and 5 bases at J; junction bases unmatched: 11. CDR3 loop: CASSDRDRSGVETQYF. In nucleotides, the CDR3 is TGTGCCAGCAGTGACCGAGACCGTAGCGGGGTGGAGACCCAGTACTTC.

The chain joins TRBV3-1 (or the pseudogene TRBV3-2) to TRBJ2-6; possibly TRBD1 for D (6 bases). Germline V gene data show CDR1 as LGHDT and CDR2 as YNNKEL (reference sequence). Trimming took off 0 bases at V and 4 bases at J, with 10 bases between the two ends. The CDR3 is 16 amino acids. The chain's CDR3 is CASSQEGARGANVLTF. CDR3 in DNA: TGTGCCAGCAGCCAAGAGGGGGCGCGAGGGGCCAACGTCCTGACTTTC.

The CDR3 sequence is CATSDLKRGGLRSAGELFF. In DNA form, the CDR3 reads TGTGCCACCAGTGATTTAAAGCGGGGGGGCCTAAGGAGTGCCGGGGAGCTGTTTTTT. V is TRBV24-1 and J is TRBJ2-2, with 10 nucleotides matching TRBD2. V was pared by 1 base and J by 6 bases, with 13 bases of the junction left unmatched. In germline, CDR1 is KGHDR, CDR2 SFDVKD. The CDR3 is made up of 19 amino acids.

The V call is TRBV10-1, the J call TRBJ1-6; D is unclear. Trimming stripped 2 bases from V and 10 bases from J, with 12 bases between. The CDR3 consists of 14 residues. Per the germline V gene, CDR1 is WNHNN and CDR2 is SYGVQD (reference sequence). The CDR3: CASSEGSAISPLHF. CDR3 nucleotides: TGCGCCAGCAGTGAGGGCAGCGCGATCTCACCCCTCCACTTT.

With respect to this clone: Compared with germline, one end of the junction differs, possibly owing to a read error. The CDR3 coding sequence is TGTGCCAGCAGCTTACGCGGGGGTACCCCGAACGCCGGGGAGCTGTTTTTT. This gives the protein CASSLRGGTPNAGELFF. The V call is TRBV11-2, the J call TRBJ2-2, with 7 nucleotides matching TRBD2. The CDR3 length is 17 residues. CDR1 is SGHAT, CDR2 FQNNGV, per germline.

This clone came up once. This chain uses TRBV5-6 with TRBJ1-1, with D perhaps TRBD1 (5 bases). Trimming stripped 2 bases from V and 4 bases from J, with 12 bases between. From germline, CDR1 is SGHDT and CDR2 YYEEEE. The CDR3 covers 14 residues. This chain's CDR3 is CASSFAGMGTEAFF. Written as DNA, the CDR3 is TGTGCCAGCAGCTTTGCAGGGATGGGCACTGAAGCTTTCTTT. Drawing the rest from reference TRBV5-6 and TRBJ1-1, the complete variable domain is DAGVTQSPTHLIKTRGQQVTLRCSPKSGHDTVSWYQQALGQGPQFIFQYYEEEERQRGNFPDRFSGHQFPNYSSELNVNALLLGDSALYLCASSFAGMGTEAFFGQGTRLTVV.

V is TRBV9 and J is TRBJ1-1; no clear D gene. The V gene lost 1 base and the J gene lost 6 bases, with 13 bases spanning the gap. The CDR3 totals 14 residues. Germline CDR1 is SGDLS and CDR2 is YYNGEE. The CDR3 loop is CASSVSGPGAEAFF. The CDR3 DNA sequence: TGTGCCAGCAGCGTAAGTGGCCCCGGGGCTGAAGCTTTCTTT.

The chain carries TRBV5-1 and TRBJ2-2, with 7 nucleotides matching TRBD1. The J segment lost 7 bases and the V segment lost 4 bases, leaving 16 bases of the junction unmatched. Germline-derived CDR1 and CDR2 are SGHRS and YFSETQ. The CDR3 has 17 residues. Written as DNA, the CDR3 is TGCGCCAGCAGCATAGAAGGACAGGCGGCTAGTGGCGGGGAGCTGTTTTTT. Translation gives CASSIEGQAASGGELFF.

The CDR3 sequence: CASSPLGTGYTGELFF. CDR3 nucleotide sequence: TGTGCCAGCTCACCACTGGGGACAGGGTATACCGGGGAGCTGTTTTTT. This rearrangement joins TRBV18 to TRBJ2-2, with 9 bases aligning to TRBD1. Per the germline V gene, CDR1 is KGHSH and CDR2 is LQKENI. V was clipped by 1 base and J by 5 bases; unmatched bases: 5. The CDR3 contains 16 residues.

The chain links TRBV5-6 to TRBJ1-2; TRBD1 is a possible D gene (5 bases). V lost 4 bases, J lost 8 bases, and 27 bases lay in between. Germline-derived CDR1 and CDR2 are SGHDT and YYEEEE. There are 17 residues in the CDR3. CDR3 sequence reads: CASSPVGSGRGTRGYTF. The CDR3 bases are TGTGCCAGCAGCCCCGTAGGGTCTGGGAGAGGGACTCGGGGCTACACCTTC.

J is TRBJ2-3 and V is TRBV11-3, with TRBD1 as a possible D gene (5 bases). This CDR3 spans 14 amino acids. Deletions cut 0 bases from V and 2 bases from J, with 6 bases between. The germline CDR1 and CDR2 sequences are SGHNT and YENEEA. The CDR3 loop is CASSLETATDTQYF. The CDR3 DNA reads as TGTGCCAGCAGCTTAGAGACAGCCACAGATACGCAGTATTTT.

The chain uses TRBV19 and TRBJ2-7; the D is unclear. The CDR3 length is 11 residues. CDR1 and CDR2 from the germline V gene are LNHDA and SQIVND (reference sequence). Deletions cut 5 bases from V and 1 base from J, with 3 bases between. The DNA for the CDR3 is TGTGCCAGTAGTTCGTCCTACGAGCAGTACTTC. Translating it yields CASSSSYEQYF.

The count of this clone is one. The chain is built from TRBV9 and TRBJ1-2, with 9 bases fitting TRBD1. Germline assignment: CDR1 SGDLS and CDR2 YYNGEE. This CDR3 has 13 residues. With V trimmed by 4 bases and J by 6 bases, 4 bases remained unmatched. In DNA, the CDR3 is TGTGCCAGCAGCCCACAGGGGGCTGATGGCTACACCTTC. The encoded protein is CASSPQGADGYTF.